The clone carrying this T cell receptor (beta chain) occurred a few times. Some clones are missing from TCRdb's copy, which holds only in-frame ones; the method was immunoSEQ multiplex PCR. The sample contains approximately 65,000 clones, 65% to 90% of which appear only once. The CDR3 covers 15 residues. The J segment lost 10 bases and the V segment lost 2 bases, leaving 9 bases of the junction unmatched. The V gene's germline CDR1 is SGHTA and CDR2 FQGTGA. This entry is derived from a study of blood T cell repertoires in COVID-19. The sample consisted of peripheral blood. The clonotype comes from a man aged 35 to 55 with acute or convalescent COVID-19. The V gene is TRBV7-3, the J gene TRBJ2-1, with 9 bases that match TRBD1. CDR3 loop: CASSLVWGQGNEQFF. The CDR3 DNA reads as TGTGCCAGCAGCTTAGTTTGGGGACAGGGTAACGAGCAGTTCTTC.